The 19 T cell receptor beta chains reported below all come from one sample, sequenced in a study of blood T cells in healthy people across ages. Sample-barcoded 5' priming and a J-beta primer mix drove a second PCR of roughly 6 to 12 cycles. TCRdb used MiXCR to reprocess the 5' RACE reads, holding one entry per CDR3 protein. In the table there are 660,000 or so distinct CDR3 sequences, 58% of which are singletons. The sequenced material came from blood. The receptors stem from a man in his 60s in good health.

This clonotype has a handful of counts. This sequence joins TRBV9 and TRBJ2-1; D might be TRBD2 (5 bases). Germline V CDR1 and CDR2: SGDLS, YYNGEE. The CDR3 has 15 amino acids. Trimming took off 0 bases at V and 2 bases at J, with 9 bases between the two ends. The CDR3 region is CASSVGGPTYNEQFF. In nucleotides, the CDR3 is TGTGCCAGCAGCGTAGGAGGGCCCACCTACAATGAGCAGTTCTTC.

The chain is built from TRBV29-1 and TRBJ1-1; D remains unclear. CDR3 length: 13 amino acids. CDR1 and CDR2 (germline): SQVTM, ANQGSEA. Trimming left V 2 bases short and J 4 bases short, with 11 bases between. The CDR3 here is CSVELGMGTEAFF. CDR3 coding DNA: TGCAGCGTTGAATTGGGTATGGGCACTGAAGCTTTCTTT.

This chain joins TRBV5-1 and TRBJ2-5; D remains unclear. Germline V CDR1 and CDR2: SGHRS, YFSETQ. Trimming left V 0 bases short and J 5 bases short, with 11 bases between. The CDR3 spans 14 residues. DNA for the CDR3: TGCGCCAGCAGCTTGGACGGTGCGGAGGAGACCCAGTACTTC. Its translation: CASSLDGAEETQYF.

The chain recombines TRBV5-5 with TRBJ2-3, with D possibly matching TRBD2 (6 bases). The germline V gene has CDR1 SGHKS and CDR2 YYEKEE (reference sequence). This CDR3 has 16 residues. Trimming shortened V by 2 bases and J by 1 base, and 14 bases separated the two germline ends. The CDR3, as DNA: TGTGCCAGCAGCTTCGATTGGGGAGGTCGCACAGATACGCAGTATTTT. This codes for CASSFDWGGRTDTQYF.

Turning to this clonotype: Possible read error: a much larger clone is one base away. This chain joins TRBV20-1 and TRBJ2-1, with TRBD2 matching over 14 bases. The last part of the DNA fits TRBJ2-7 better; the J call may be wrong. CDR3 length: 15 residues. CDR1 is DFQATT, CDR2 SNEGSKA, per germline (reference sequence). The CDR3 is CSAARTSGGYNEQYF. CDR3 in DNA: TGCAGTGCCGCCAGGACTAGCGGGGGGTACAATGAGCAGTACTTC.

This clonotype turned up a few times. The chain is built from TRBV12-3 or TRBV12-4 and TRBJ2-1; TRBD2 is a possible D gene (6 bases). V was shortened by 5 bases and J by 5 bases, with 16 bases between the two germline ends. The CDR3 length is 15 residues. The CDR3 spells CASSPTLGGDNEQFF. The CDR3 nucleotides read TGTGCCAGCAGTCCAACACTGGGCGGGGACAATGAGCAGTTCTTC.

The gene calls are TRBV7-2 and TRBJ1-1; D unclear. Trimming took 6 bases from V and 0 from J, leaving 8 bases between them. CDR1 is SGHTA and CDR2 is FQGNSA in the germline V gene. The CDR3 is 13 amino acids. CDR3 region: CASRLDVNTEAFF. Here the CDR3 DNA reads TGTGCCAGCAGGTTGGACGTGAACACTGAAGCTTTCTTT.

This chain connects TRBV10-2 to TRBJ2-5, with 7 bases identical to TRBD1. The CDR3 covers 13 residues. V lost 1 base to trimming and J lost 4 bases; unmatched junction nucleotides: 0. Germline V CDR1 and CDR2: WSHSY, SAAADI. CDR3 loop: CASSEYRGETQYF. The DNA of the CDR3 is TGCGCCAGCAGTGAGTACAGGGGAGAGACCCAGTACTTC.

The rearrangement uses TRBV29-1 and TRBJ1-4; D not resolved. Germline lookup yields CDR1 SQVTM and CDR2 ANQGSEA. The CDR3 runs 11 residues. Trimming removed 5 bases from V and 8 bases from J, with 9 bases in between. The CDR3, as DNA: TGCAGCGTTTATTACGGAGAAAAACTGTTTTTT. Its protein product is CSVYYGEKLFF.

This sequence joins TRBV6-1 and TRBJ1-2, with 8 bases aligning to TRBD1. CDR3 length equals 15 residues. Losses at the gene ends were 4 bases for V and 2 bases for J; bases not matched to a gene: 6. Germline-derived CDR1 and CDR2 are MNHNS and SASEGT. For the CDR3, the DNA is TGTGCCAGCAGTGCAGGCGGACAGGGAAACTATGGCTACACCTTC. Translation: CASSAGGQGNYGYTF.

This clonotype was detected only a few times. The CDR3 sequence: CASSLRSGSTDTQYF. The CDR3 DNA reads TGTGCCAGCAGCTTAAGGTCAGGGAGCACAGATACGCAGTATTTT. The chain combines TRBV13 with TRBJ2-3, with D tentatively TRBD1 (5 bases). Per the germline V gene, CDR1 is PRHDT and CDR2 is FYEKMQ (reference sequence). The CDR3 is 15 amino acids. Trimming removed 2 bases from V and 0 bases from J, with 9 bases in between.

This clonotype was found a few times. This chain connects TRBV6-5 to TRBJ1-2, with D possibly TRBD1 on 6 matching bases. Germline V gene lookup returns CDR1 MNHEY and CDR2 SVGAGI. V gave up 10 bases and J gave up 5 bases, with 17 bases separating them. The CDR3 contains 13 residues. The CDR3 DNA follows: TGTGCCACTACGGACAGCCAGGGATATGGCTACACCTTC. It specifies CATTDSQGYGYTF.

This clonotype has only one observation. The V call is TRBV5-6, the J call TRBJ2-1; TRBD1 matches at 8 bases. J was trimmed by 9 bases and V by 4 bases; bases with no gene match: 9. CDR3 size: 14 residues. Germline V gene lookup returns CDR1 SGHDT and CDR2 YYEEEE. The DNA of the CDR3 is TGTGCCAGCAGCCTACCAGGGGGCGCGGGTGAGCAGTTCTTC. Its translation: CASSLPGGAGEQFF.

This clonotype was seen a single time. CDR3 sequence reads: CATSRDFQETQYF. The CDR3 DNA is TGTGCCACCAGCAGAGACTTTCAAGAGACCCAGTACTTC. The chain recombines TRBV15 with TRBJ2-5; no reliable D call. The CDR3 totals 13 residues. Trimming cost V 0 bases and J 2 bases, with 4 bases left between them. Looked up from germline, CDR1 is LNHNV and CDR2 is YYDKDF (reference sequence).

V usage is TRBV6-1 and J usage is TRBJ2-4; D possibly corresponds to TRBD1 (5 bases). Trimming pared 6 bases from V and 8 bases from J, leaving 17 bases between. In germline, CDR1 is MNHNS, CDR2 SASEGT. This CDR3 has 14 amino acids. CDR3 sequence (DNA): TGTGCCAGCAGGAAGGACAACCGCCTCCACATTCAGTACTTC. Its translation is CASRKDNRLHIQYF.

This rearrangement joins TRBV7-9 to TRBJ2-5; D unclear. Per the germline V gene, CDR1 is SEHNR and CDR2 is FQNEAQ (reference sequence). V was cut by 3 bases and J by 2 bases, with 10 bases left in between. The CDR3 totals 14 residues. CDR3 in amino acids: CASSFRWGQETQYF. The CDR3 DNA reads TGTGCCAGCAGCTTCCGCTGGGGTCAAGAGACCCAGTACTTC.

The chain uses TRBV20-1 and TRBJ1-2, with no clear D. Germline CDR1 DFQATT, CDR2 SNEGSKA (reference sequence). Trimming pared 6 bases from V and 4 bases from J, leaving 18 bases between. The CDR3 loop spans 14 amino acids. CDR3 in amino acids: CSASPDGAVYGYTF. Written as DNA, the CDR3 is TGCAGTGCATCACCCGACGGAGCAGTCTATGGCTACACCTTC.

This rearrangement joins TRBV20-1 to TRBJ2-7; possibly TRBD1 for D (6 bases). The CDR3 is made up of 13 amino acids. V gave up 5 bases and J gave up 3 bases, with 14 bases separating them. In germline, CDR1 is DFQATT, CDR2 SNEGSKA (reference sequence). CDR3 protein: CSAYRAEDYEQYF. CDR3 in DNA: TGCAGTGCTTACAGGGCGGAGGACTACGAGCAGTACTTC.

V and J are TRBV5-1 and TRBJ1-2, with D unclear. V was clipped by 4 bases and J by 3 bases, with 16 bases between them. This CDR3 contains 15 residues. CDR1 and CDR2 (germline): SGHRS, YFSETQ. DNA of the CDR3: TGCGCCAGCAGCCAAGTTCCCACAAATGACTATGGCTACACCTTC. This codes for CASSQVPTNDYGYTF.